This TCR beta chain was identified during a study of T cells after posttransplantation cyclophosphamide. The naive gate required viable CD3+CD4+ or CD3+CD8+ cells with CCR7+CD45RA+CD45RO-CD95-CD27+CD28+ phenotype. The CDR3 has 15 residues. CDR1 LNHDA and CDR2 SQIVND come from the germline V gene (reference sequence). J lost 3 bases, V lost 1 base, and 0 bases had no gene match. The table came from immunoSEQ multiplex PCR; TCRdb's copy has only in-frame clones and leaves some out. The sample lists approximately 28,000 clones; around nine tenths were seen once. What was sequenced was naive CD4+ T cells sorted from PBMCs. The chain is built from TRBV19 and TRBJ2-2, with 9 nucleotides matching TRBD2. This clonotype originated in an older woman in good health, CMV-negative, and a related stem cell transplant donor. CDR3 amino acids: CASSIGTSDTGELFF. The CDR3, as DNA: TGTGCCAGTAGTATAGGGACTAGCGACACCGGGGAGCTGTTTTTT.